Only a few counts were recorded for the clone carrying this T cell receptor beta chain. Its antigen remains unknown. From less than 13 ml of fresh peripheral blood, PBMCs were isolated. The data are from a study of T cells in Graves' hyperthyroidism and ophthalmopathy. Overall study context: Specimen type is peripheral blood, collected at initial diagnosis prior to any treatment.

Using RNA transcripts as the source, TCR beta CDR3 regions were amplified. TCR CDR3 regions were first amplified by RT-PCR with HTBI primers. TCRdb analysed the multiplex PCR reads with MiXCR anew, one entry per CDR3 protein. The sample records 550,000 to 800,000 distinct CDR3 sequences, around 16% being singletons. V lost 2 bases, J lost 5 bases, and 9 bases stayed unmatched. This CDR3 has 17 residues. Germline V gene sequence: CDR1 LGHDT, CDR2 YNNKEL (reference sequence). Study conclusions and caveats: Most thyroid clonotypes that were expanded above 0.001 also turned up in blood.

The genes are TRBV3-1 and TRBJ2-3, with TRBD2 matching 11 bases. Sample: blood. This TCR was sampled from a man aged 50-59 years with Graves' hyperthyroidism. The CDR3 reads CASSQMDSGRAQDTQYF. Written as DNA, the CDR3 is TGTGCCAGCAGCCAAATGGATAGCGGGAGGGCCCAAGATACGCAGTATTTT.